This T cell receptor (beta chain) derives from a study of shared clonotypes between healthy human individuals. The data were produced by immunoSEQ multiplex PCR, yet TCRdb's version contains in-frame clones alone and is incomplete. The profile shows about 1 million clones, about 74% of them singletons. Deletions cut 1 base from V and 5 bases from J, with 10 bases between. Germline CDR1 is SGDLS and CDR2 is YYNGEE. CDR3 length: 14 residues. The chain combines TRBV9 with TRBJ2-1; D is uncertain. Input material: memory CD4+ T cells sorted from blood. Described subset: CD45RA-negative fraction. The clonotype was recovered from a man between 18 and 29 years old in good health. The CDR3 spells CASSVRSLDNEQFF. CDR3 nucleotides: TGTGCCAGCAGCGTAAGGTCGCTCGACAATGAGCAGTTCTTC.